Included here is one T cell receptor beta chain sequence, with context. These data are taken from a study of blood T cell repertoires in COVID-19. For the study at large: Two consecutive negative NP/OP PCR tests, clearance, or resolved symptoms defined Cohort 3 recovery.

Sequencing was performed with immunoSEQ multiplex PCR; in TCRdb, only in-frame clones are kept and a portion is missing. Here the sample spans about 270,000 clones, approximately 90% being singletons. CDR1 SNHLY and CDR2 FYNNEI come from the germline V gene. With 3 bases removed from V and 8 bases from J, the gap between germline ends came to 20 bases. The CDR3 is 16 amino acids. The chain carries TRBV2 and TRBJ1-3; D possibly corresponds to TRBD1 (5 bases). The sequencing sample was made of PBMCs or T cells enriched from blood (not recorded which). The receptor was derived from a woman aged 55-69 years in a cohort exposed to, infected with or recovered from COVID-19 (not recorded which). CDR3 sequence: CASSETGTRTGDTIYF. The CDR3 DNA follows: TGTGCCAGCAGTGAGACCGGGACTAGGACGGGGGACACCATATATTTT.